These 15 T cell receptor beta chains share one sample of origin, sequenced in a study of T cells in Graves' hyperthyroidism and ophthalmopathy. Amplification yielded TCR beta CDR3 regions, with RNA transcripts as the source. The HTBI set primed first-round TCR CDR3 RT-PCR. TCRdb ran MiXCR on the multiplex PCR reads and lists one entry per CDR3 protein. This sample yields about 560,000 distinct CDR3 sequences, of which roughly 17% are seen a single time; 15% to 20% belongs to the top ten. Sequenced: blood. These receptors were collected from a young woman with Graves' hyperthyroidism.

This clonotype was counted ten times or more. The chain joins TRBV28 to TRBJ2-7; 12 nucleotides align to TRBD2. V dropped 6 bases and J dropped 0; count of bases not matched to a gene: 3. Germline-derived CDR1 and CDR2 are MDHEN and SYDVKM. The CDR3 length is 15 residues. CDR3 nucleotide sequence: TGTGCCAGCAGGTTGACTAGCGGGAGCTCCTACGAGCAGTACTTC. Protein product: CASRLTSGSSYEQYF. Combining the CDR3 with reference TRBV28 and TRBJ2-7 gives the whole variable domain DVKVTQSSRYLVKRTGEKVFLECVQDMDHENMFWYRQDPGLGLRLIYFSYDVKMKEKGDIPEGYSVSREKKERFSLILESASTNQTSMYLCASRLTSGSSYEQYFGPGTRLTVT.

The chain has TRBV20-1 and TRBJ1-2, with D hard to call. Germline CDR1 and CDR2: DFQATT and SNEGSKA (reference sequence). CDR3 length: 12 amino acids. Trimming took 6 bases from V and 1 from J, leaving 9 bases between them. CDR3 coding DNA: TGCAGTGCCGACCAGCATAACTATGGCTACACCTTC. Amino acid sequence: CSADQHNYGYTF.

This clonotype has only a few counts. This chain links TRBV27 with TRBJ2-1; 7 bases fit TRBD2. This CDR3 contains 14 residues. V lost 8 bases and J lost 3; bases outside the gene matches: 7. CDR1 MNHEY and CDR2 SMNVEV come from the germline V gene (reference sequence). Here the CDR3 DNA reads TGTGCCAGCCTCAAAGGGGAGGGCTACAATGAGCAGTTCTTC. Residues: CASLKGEGYNEQFF.

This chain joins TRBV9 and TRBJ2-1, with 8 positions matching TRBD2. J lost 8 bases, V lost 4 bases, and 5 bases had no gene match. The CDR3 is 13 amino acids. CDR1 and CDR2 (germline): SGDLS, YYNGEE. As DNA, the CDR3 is TGTGCCAGCAGCCGACTAGCGAGGGATGAGCAGTTCTTC. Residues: CASSRLARDEQFF.

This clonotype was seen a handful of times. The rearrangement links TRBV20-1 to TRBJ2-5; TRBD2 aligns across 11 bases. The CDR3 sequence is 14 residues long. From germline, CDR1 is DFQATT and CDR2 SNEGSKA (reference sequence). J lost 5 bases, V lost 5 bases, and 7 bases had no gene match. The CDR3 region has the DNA TGCAGTGCTTCCGGACTAGCGGGCACTGAGACCCAGTACTTC. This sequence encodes CSASGLAGTETQYF.

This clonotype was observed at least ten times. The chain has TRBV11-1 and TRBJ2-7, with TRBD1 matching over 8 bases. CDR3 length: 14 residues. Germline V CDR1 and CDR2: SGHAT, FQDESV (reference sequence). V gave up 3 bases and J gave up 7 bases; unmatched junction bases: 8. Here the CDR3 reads CASSFRDRPREQYF. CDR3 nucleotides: TGTGCCAGCAGCTTCCGGGACAGGCCGAGGGAGCAGTACTTC.

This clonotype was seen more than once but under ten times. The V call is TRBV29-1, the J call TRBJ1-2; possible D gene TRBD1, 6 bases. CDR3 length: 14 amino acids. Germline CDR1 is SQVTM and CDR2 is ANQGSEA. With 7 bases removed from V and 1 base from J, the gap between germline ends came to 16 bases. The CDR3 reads CSARAGTNNYGYTF. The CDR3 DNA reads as TGCAGCGCCCGCGCCGGGACAAATAACTATGGCTACACCTTC. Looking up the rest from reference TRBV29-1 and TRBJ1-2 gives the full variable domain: SAVISQKPSRDICQRGTSLTIQCQVDSQVTMMFWYRQQPGQSLTLIATANQGSEATYESGFVIDKFPISRPNLTFSTLTVSNMSPEDSSIYLCSARAGTNNYGYTFGSGTRLTVV.

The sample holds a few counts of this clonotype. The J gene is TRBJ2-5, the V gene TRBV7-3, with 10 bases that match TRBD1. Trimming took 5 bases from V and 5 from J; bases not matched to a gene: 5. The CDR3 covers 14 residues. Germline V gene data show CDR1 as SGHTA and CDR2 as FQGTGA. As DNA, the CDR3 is TGTGCCAGCAGCGCCGGGACAGGGGTGGAGACCCAGTACTTC. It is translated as CASSAGTGVETQYF. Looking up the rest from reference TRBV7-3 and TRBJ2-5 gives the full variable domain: GAGVSQTPSNKVTEKGKYVELRCDPISGHTALYWYRQSLGQGPEFLIYFQGTGAADDSGLPNDRFFAVRPEGSVSTLKIQRTERGDSAVYLCASSAGTGVETQYFGPGTRLLVL.

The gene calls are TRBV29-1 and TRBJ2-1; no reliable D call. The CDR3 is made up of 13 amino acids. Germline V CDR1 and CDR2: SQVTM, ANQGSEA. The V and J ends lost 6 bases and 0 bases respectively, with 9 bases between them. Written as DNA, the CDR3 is TGCAGCGTAGCCATGGCCTCCTACAATGAGCAGTTCTTC. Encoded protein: CSVAMASYNEQFF.

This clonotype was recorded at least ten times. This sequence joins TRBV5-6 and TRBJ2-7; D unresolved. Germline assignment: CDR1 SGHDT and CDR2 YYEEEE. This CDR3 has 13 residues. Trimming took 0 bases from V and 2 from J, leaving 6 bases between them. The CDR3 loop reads CASSLDRPYEQYF. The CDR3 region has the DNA TGTGCCAGCAGCTTGGACAGACCCTACGAGCAGTACTTC.

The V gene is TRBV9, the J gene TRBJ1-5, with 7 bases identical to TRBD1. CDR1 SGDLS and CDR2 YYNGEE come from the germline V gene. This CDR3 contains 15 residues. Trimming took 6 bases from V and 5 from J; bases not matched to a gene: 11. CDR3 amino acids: CASMTKQGRHQPQHF. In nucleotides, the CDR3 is TGTGCCAGCATGACAAAACAGGGGAGGCATCAGCCCCAGCATTTT.

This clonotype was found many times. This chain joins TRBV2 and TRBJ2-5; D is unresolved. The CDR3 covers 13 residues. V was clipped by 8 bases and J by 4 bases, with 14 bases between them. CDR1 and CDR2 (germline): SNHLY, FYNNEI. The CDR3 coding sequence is TGTGCCAGCCAACCAAGGGCCGGAGAGACCCAGTACTTC. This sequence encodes CASQPRAGETQYF.

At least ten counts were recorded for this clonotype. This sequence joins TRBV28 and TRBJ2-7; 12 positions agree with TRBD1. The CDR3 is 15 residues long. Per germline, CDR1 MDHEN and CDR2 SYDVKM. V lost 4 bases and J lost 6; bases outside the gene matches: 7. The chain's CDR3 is CASSSSGTGGGEQYF. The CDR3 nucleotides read TGTGCCAGCAGTTCGTCAGGGACAGGGGGCGGCGAGCAGTACTTC.

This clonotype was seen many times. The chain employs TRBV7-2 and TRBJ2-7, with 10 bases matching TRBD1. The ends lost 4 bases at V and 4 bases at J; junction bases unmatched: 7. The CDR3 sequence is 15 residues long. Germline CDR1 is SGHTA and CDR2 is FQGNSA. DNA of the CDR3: TGTGCCAGCAGCTCACCGGGACAGGGGAGGTACGAGCAGTACTTC. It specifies CASSSPGQGRYEQYF.

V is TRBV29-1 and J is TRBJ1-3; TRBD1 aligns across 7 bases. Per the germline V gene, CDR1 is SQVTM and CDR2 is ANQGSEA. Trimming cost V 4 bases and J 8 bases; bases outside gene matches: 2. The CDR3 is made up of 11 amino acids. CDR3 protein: CSVGTGDTIYF. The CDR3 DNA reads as TGCAGCGTTGGGACAGGAGACACCATATATTTT.